This T cell receptor (beta chain) derives from a study of control samples from healthy donors and cancer patients. The V gene's germline CDR1 is LGHDT and CDR2 YNNKEL (reference sequence). Trimming cost V 3 bases and J 6 bases, with 21 bases left between them. The CDR3 totals 17 residues. Sequenced by immunoSEQ multiplex PCR; TCRdb stores in-frame clones only, minus some. The data hold about 110,000 clones, with 90% observed a single time. Sequenced material: blood. The sequence came from a human donor in good health. The donor label of this sample is uncertain. The V and J genes are TRBV3-1 (or the pseudogene TRBV3-2) and TRBJ2-1; the D call may be TRBD1 or TRBD2 (5 bases each). CDR3 bases: TGTGCCAGCAGCCAGTTAATCCGGGGCCCGTCGGGCAATGAGCAGTTCTTC. This sequence encodes CASSQLIRGPSGNEQFF.